This T cell receptor beta chain was identified in a study of blood T cell repertoires in COVID-19. Study-level information: Sources were T cells, B-cell-depleted T cells, or PBMCs; the material itself was cDNA or gDNA.

The CDR3 has 14 residues. The germline CDR1 and CDR2 sequences are KGHSH and LQKENI. V was shortened by 0 bases and J by 7 bases, with 9 bases between the two germline ends. Profiled with immunoSEQ multiplex PCR; TCRdb holds only in-frame clones, not every one. Of over 130,000 clones detected, about 90% appear once; the ten largest clones hold 8% to 11%. The genes are TRBV18 and TRBJ2-2; unclear D gene. Sequenced sample: peripheral blood. The sequence came from a man between 60 and 75 years old with active or convalescent COVID-19. DNA of the CDR3: TGTGCCAGCTCACCACCGTCGGTTCTCGGGGAGCTGTTTTTT. It is translated as CASSPPSVLGELFF.